The clone carrying this T cell receptor beta chain was seen repeatedly, ten times or more. Time point in this sample: newly diagnosed GD, antithyroid drugs for less than 3 months. The TCR library used RNA extracted from PBMCs. For TCR beta, libraries came from iRepertoire HTBI primers and Arm-PCR of CDR3 regions. TCRdb reprocessed the multiplex PCR reads with MiXCR, giving one entry per CDR3 protein. The data show about 450,000 distinct CDR3 sequences, about a sixth seen once. This entry is derived from a study of regulatory T cells in long-lasting Graves disease. These sequences were also reported in another study, on T cells in Graves' hyperthyroidism and ophthalmopathy.

The input for sequencing was peripheral blood mononuclear cells (PBMCs), taken at new diagnosis, from a patient treated with antithyroid drugs. This receptor was taken from a woman aged 30 to 39 with Graves disease.

CDR3: CASSLPDGLLNTEAFF. CDR3 in DNA: TGTGCCAGCAGTCTGCCAGACGGACTCTTGAACACTGAAGCTTTCTTT. V and J are TRBV28 and TRBJ1-1; no clear D gene. V was pared by 5 bases and J by 0 bases, with 16 bases between. This CDR3 contains 16 residues. Germline CDR1 is MDHEN and CDR2 is SYDVKM.